The clone carrying this T cell receptor beta chain was observed at least ten times. The data derive from a study of human T cells and chemical hapten exposure. The CDR3 extends over 16 amino acids. Germline V gene data show CDR1 as DFQATT and CDR2 as SNEGSKA (reference sequence). The V end was cut by 4 bases, the J end by 5 bases, with 23 bases between. What the library attached to individual cDNA molecules were unique molecular identifiers. TCRdb analysed the RACE reads with MiXCR anew, one entry per CDR3 protein. The data show about 85,000 distinct CDR3 sequences, 9.5% to 13% seen once. Time point here: patch test 2, 6 weeks after DPC sensitization. Treatment given: therapeutic diphenylcyclopropenone sensitization with weekly scalp DPC. Unfractionated whole blood was the source of the extracted total RNA.

The sequence was obtained from a man aged 18 to 29 with alopecia areata. Some clones in this sample may be carry-over from other donors' samples. This sample comprised whole blood, obtained in connection with sensitization to the hapten diphenylcyclopropenone (DPC). The J gene is TRBJ1-1, the V gene TRBV20-1; D remains ambiguous. CDR3 sequence reads: CSANKIKTLRGTEAFF. CDR3 DNA sequence: TGCAGTGCTAATAAAATTAAGACATTGCGAGGAACTGAAGCTTTCTTT.